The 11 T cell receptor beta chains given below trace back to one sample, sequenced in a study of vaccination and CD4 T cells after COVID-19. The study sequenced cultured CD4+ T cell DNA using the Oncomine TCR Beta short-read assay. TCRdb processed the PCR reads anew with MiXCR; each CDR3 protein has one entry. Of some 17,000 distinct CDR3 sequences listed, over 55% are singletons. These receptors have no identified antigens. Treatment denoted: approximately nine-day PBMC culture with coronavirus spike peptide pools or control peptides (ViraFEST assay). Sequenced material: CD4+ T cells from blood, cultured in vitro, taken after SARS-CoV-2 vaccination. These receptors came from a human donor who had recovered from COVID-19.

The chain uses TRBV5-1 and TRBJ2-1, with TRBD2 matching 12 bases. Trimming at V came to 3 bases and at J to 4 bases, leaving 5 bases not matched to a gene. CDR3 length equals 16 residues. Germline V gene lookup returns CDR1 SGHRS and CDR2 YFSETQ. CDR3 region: CASSSGLAGPYNEQFF. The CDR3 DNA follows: TGCGCCAGCAGCTCTGGACTAGCGGGGCCATACAATGAGCAGTTCTTC.

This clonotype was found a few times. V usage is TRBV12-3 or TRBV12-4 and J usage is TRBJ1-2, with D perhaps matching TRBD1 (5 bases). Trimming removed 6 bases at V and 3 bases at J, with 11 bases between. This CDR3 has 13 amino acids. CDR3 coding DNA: TGTGCCAGCAGCAAGGGGCTCCACTATGGCTACACCTTC. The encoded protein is CASSKGLHYGYTF.

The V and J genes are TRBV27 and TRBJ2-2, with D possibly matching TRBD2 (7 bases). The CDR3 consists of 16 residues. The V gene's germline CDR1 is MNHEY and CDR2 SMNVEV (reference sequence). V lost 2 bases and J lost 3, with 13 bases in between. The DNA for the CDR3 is TGTGCCAGCAGTTTACTGGGGGGGGCCTACACCGGGGAGCTGTTTTTT. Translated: CASSLLGGAYTGELFF.

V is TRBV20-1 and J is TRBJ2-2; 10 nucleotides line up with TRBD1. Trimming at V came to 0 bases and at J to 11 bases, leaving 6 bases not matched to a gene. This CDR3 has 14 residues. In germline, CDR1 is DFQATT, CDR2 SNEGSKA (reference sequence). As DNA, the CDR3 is TGCAGTGCTAGAGAGACCGGGACAGGGGTCGAGCTGTTTTTT. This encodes CSARETGTGVELFF.

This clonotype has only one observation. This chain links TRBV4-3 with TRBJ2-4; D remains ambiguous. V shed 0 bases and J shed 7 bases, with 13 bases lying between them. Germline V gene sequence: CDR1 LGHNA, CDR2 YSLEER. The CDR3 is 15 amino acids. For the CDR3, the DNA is TGCGCCAGCAGCCAAGATTCGGAGCATCGCAACATTCAGTACTTC. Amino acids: CASSQDSEHRNIQYF.

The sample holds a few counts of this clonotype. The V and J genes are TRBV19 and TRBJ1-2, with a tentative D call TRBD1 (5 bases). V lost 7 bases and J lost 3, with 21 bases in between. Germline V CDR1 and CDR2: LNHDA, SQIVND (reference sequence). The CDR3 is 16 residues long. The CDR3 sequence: CASTDSRVPSYYGYTF. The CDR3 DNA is TGTGCCAGTACCGACAGCAGGGTACCATCTTACTATGGCTACACCTTC.

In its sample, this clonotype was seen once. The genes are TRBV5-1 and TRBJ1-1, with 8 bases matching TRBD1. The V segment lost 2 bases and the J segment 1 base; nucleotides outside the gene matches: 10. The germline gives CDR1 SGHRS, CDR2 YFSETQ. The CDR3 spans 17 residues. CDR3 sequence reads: CASSFRGGTGQNTEAFF. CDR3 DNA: TGCGCCAGCAGCTTCCGTGGCGGGACAGGACAGAACACTGAAGCTTTCTTT.

CDR3 residues: CATTRGNTGELFF. The CDR3 region has the DNA TGTGCCACCACCAGGGGTAACACCGGGGAGCTGTTTTTT. V and J are TRBV15 and TRBJ2-2; TRBD1 is a possible D gene (6 bases). This CDR3 has 13 residues. Germline-derived CDR1 and CDR2 are LNHNV and YYDKDF (reference sequence). V was trimmed by 7 bases and J by 2 bases, leaving 8 bases between them.

The CDR3 sequence: CASSYSGAQGYGYTF. The CDR3 DNA reads TGTGCCAGCAGTTACTCAGGGGCACAAGGCTATGGCTACACCTTC. The chain links TRBV6-5 to TRBJ1-2, with D possibly TRBD1 on 5 matching bases. The germline V gene has CDR1 MNHEY and CDR2 SVGAGI. The CDR3 runs to 15 residues. The V end was cut by 0 bases, the J end by 4 bases, with 12 bases between.

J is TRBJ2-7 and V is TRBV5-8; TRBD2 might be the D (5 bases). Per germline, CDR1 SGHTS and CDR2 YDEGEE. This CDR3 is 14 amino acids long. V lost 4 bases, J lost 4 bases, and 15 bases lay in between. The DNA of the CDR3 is TGTGCCAGCAGCACAAGGACTGGGTTTTACGAGCAGTACTTC. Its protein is CASSTRTGFYEQYF.

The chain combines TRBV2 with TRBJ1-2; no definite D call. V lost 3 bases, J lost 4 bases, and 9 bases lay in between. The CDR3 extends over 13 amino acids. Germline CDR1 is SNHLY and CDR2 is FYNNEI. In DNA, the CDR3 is TGTGCCAGCAGTGACCGCTCTAGCTATGGCTACACCTTC. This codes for CASSDRSSYGYTF. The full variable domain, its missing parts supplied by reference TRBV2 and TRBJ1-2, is EPEVTQTPSHQVTQMGQEVILRCVPISNHLYFYWYRQILGQKVEFLVSFYNNEISEKSEIFDDQFSVERPDGSNFTLKIRSTKLEDSAMYFCASSDRSSYGYTFGSGTRLTVV.